This T cell receptor beta chain was identified in a study of spatial heterogeneity in lung cancer. Study-level points and caveats: Ubiquitous expanded tumor TCRs appeared in blood more at resection than follow-up.

Time point here: sample taken at primary tumor resection. Whole RNA came from tumor, nontumor lung or frozen PBMC and was sequenced without being sorted. There were some 70 donors, all of them untreated patients with early-stage non-small cell lung cancer. TCRdb analysed the 5' RACE reads with MiXCR anew, one entry per CDR3 protein. Of approximately 22,000 distinct CDR3 sequences in the sample, about 4.5% are singletons; the top ten hold about 32%. This clonotype was counted ten times or more. The antigen is not known. The CDR3 covers 14 residues. V dropped 7 bases and J dropped 5; count of bases not matched to a gene: 10. From germline, CDR1 is SQVTM and CDR2 ANQGSEA.

The sample consisted of PBMCs, taken at surgery. The receptor was isolated from a male donor with early-stage non-small cell lung cancer. This chain uses TRBV29-1 with TRBJ2-5, with 10 bases identical to TRBD2. The CDR3 nucleotides read TGCAGCGGGTCGCCTAGCGGGAGTGGGGAGACCCAGTACTTC. Translation gives CSGSPSGSGETQYF.